The entry below describes one T cell receptor beta chain. Antigen unknown. The data originate from a study of T cell repertoires and HLA-DP antigens. This CDR3 comprises 14 residues. From germline, CDR1 is MGHDK and CDR2 SYGVNS. Trimming removed 9 bases at V and 0 bases at J, with 9 bases between. Assay used: immunoSEQ multiplex PCR; TCRdb lists only in-frame clones, some missing. The table shows some 110,000 clones, with 80% to 95% occurring only once. The chain joins TRBV25-1 to TRBJ2-6, with D unclear. The receptor comes from a woman aged 18-29 years in good health and CMV-seronegative. Sample: CD4+ T cells from PBMCs. The CDR3 sequence is CASSIRSGANVLTF. The CDR3 DNA sequence: TGTGCCAGTTCGATCCGCTCTGGGGCCAACGTCCTGACTTTC.